Sequencing of this T cell receptor (beta chain) was carried out in a study of blood T cell repertoires in COVID-19. Study as a whole: COVID-19 samples, acute and convalescent, were from the United States, Italy and Spain. The analysed material was cDNA or gDNA that came from T cells, B-cell-depleted T cells, or PBMCs.

Per the authors' pipeline: Nucleated cell number was recorded as an estimate derived from reference gene primer amplification. Assay: immunoSEQ multiplex PCR; the TCRdb copy retains only in-frame clones and omits some. That table is the source of V, J and clone size, and D and trimming were worked out from the DNA. The table has over 100,000 clones, 70% to 90% seen once. The V and J ends lost 7 bases and 3 bases respectively, with 16 bases between them. The CDR3 consists of 14 residues. Germline CDR1 MDHEN, CDR2 SYDVKM. This clone was seen more than once but under ten times. The chain employs TRBV28 and TRBJ2-7; D possibly corresponds to TRBD1 (6 bases). This receptor was obtained from a woman in her sixties or seventies with acute or convalescent COVID-19. The sequenced material came from peripheral blood. CDR3 bases: TGTGCCAGCATCTCCGCCGGGACAAACTACGAGCAGTACTTC. Translation: CASISAGTNYEQYF.